Following are 12 T cell receptor beta chains from one sample sequenced in a study of long-term antiretroviral therapy in people with HIV. At survey level, the immunoSEQ assay was run in its v3.0 version. Sequencing was performed with immunoSEQ multiplex PCR; in TCRdb, only in-frame clones are kept and a portion is missing. The sample contains tens of thousands of clones, about nine tenths of which appear only once. The starting material was unsorted PBMCs, obtained 1.2 years after starting antiretroviral therapy. All receptors derive from a woman in her forties or fifties with HIV.

The chain couples TRBV19 to TRBJ2-7, with a weak D call TRBD1 (5 bases). Germline loops: CDR1 LNHDA, CDR2 SQIVND (reference sequence). This CDR3 spans 13 amino acids. The V end was cut by 5 bases, the J end by 11 bases, with 19 bases between. CDR3: CASSPGPDTQEYF. Here the CDR3 DNA reads TGTGCCAGTAGTCCCGGACCGGACACTCAAGAGTACTTC.

This chain links TRBV7-2 with TRBJ2-5; D may correspond to TRBD1 or TRBD2 (6 bases each). This CDR3 is built from 15 residues. Per germline, CDR1 SGHTA and CDR2 FQGNSA. Trimming shortened V by 5 bases and J by 4 bases, and 17 bases separated the two germline ends. This CDR3 is CASSRGDNDRETQYF. The DNA for the CDR3 is TGTGCCAGCAGCCGCGGGGACAATGACAGAGAGACCCAGTACTTC.

As concerns this clone: Other nucleotide sequences from this sample produce the same CDR3. The V and J genes are TRBV6-1 and TRBJ1-2, with TRBD1 as a possible D gene (5 bases). The CDR3 sequence is 13 residues long. Trimming took 2 bases from V and 3 from J, leaving 7 bases between them. The germline V gene has CDR1 MNHNS and CDR2 SASEGT. The CDR3 nucleotides are TGTGCCAGCAGTGAATCGGGGGACTATGGCTACACCTTC. Amino acid sequence: CASSESGDYGYTF.

The V call is TRBV9, the J call TRBJ1-2, with D uncertain. The CDR3 has 15 amino acids. Trimming cost V 3 bases and J 4 bases, with 16 bases left between them. CDR1 is SGDLS and CDR2 is YYNGEE in the germline V gene. CDR3 sequence reads: CASSGDPRTLYGYTF. DNA for the CDR3: TGTGCCAGCAGCGGGGATCCACGGACTCTCTATGGCTACACCTTC.

CDR3 DNA sequence: TGTGCCAGCACGACAAGGCTGGGCCAAGAGACCCAGTACTTC. Amino acids: CASTTRLGQETQYF. V and J are TRBV7-2 and TRBJ2-5; D is unclear. The CDR3 spans 14 residues. V lost 7 bases and J lost 1, with 13 bases in between. The germline V gene encodes CDR1 SGHTA and CDR2 FQGNSA.

The chain uses TRBV10-3 and TRBJ2-3, with D possibly TRBD1 on 6 matching bases. Trimming left V 5 bases short and J 3 bases short, with 15 bases between. CDR1 is ENHRY and CDR2 is SYGVKD in the germline V gene. The CDR3 runs 15 residues. The CDR3 here is CAISPSKTGTDTQYF. The CDR3, as DNA: TGTGCCATCAGTCCCTCCAAGACAGGAACAGATACGCAGTATTTT.

The chain couples TRBV5-1 to TRBJ2-1; TRBD2 matches at 13 bases. The germline CDR1 and CDR2 sequences are SGHRS and YFSETQ. The CDR3 is 16 amino acids. The junction had 7 bases not matched to a gene; V was cut back by 4 bases and J by 6 bases. The CDR3 region is CASSLYTSGGGNEQFF. DNA for the CDR3: TGCGCCAGCAGCCTATATACTAGCGGGGGGGGCAATGAGCAGTTCTTC.

The chain employs TRBV6-5 and TRBJ2-7, with D possibly being TRBD1 or TRBD2 (5 bases each). V was shortened by 6 bases and J by 0 bases, with 12 bases between the two germline ends. This CDR3 is built from 14 residues. Germline CDR1 reads MNHEY; CDR2 reads SVGAGI. The CDR3 here is CASRGRDHSYEQYF. In nucleotides, the CDR3 is TGTGCCAGCAGAGGCAGGGACCACTCCTACGAGCAGTACTTC.

The chain combines TRBV5-8 with TRBJ1-1; D possibly corresponds to TRBD1 (5 bases). V was clipped by 4 bases and J by 3 bases, with 16 bases between them. This CDR3 region has 15 residues. CDR1 and CDR2 (germline): SGHTS, YDEGEE. The CDR3 protein is CASSARSGGDTEAFF. The CDR3 DNA sequence: TGTGCCAGCAGCGCAAGATCCGGGGGGGACACTGAAGCTTTCTTT.

The chain combines TRBV5-1 with TRBJ2-1; tentatively, D is TRBD1 (5 bases). CDR3 size: 17 residues. Germline values: CDR1 SGHRS, CDR2 YFSETQ. Trimming left V 7 bases short and J 6 bases short, with 26 bases between. CDR3 protein: CASVLRGAGIEPNEQFF. CDR3 in DNA: TGCGCCAGCGTTCTTCGAGGAGCAGGGATCGAACCCAATGAGCAGTTCTTC.

The rearrangement joins TRBV30 to TRBJ1-3; unclear D gene. CDR3 length equals 11 residues. CDR1 and CDR2 from the germline V gene are GTSNPN and SVGIG (reference sequence). Trimming removed 2 bases from V and 3 bases from J, with 2 bases in between. The CDR3 loop reads CAWSFGNTIYF. For the CDR3, the DNA is TGTGCCTGGAGTTTTGGAAACACCATATATTTT.

This clone was detected a few times. This chain uses TRBV27 with TRBJ1-4; D is possibly TRBD1 (5 bases). The CDR3 contains 13 residues. V was clipped by 3 bases and J by 10 bases, with 12 bases between them. Germline V gene data show CDR1 as MNHEY and CDR2 as SMNVEV (reference sequence). The CDR3 region has the DNA TGTGCCAGCAGTTTGGGGCCAATTGGAAAACTGTTTTTT. This codes for CASSLGPIGKLFF. Full variable domain (rest looked up from reference TRBV27 and TRBJ1-4): EAQVTQNPRYLITVTGKKLTVTCSQNMNHEYMSWYRQDPGLGLRQIYYSMNVEVTDKGDVPEGYKVSRKEKRNFPLILESPSPNQTSLYFCASSLGPIGKLFFGSGTQLSVL.